Listed here are 13 T cell receptor beta chains from one sample, sequenced in a study of control samples from healthy donors and cancer patients. Clones were sequenced by immunoSEQ multiplex PCR, and TCRdb holds only the in-frame ones, with some missing. The sample consists of 90,000 or so clones, about 89% of them appearing once. Sequences were obtained from PBMCs. The receptors originated from a woman between 50 and 59 years old with colorectal cancer.

This chain uses TRBV28 with TRBJ2-7, with D perhaps being TRBD1 or TRBD2 (6 bases each). The CDR3 covers 15 residues. CDR1 is MDHEN and CDR2 is SYDVKM in the germline V gene. V dropped 5 bases and J dropped 0 bases, with 14 bases sitting between them. The DNA for the CDR3 is TGTGCCAGCAGTCTAGAGGGGGGCTCCTCCTACGAGCAGTACGTC. It is translated as CASSLEGGSSYEQYV.

This clone occurred once. The CDR3 loop is CASSIGLQGYNSPLHF. The DNA for the CDR3 is TGTGCCAGTAGTATTGGTCTACAGGGATATAATTCACCCCTCCACTTT. This sequence joins TRBV19 and TRBJ1-6, with D perhaps TRBD1 (6 bases). V shed 3 bases and J shed 4 bases, with 13 bases lying between them. The length of the CDR3 is 16 residues. From germline, CDR1 is LNHDA and CDR2 SQIVND (reference sequence).

V is TRBV19 and J is TRBJ1-2, with 8 bases lining up with TRBD1. Looked up from germline, CDR1 is LNHDA and CDR2 is SQIVND (reference sequence). The CDR3 covers 15 residues. V dropped 8 bases and J dropped 4; count of bases not matched to a gene: 12. The CDR3 spells CASSETGVYGYGYTF. The CDR3, as DNA: TGTGCCAGTTCGGAGACAGGGGTTTATGGCTATGGCTACACCTTC.

CDR3 DNA: TGTGCCAGCAGCTCCCAGGGGGCCCTCGAGCAGTACGTC. Protein: CASSSQGALEQYV. This rearrangement joins TRBV5-6 to TRBJ2-7; 8 bases align to TRBD1. Per germline, CDR1 SGHDT and CDR2 YYEEEE. V shed 3 bases and J 6 bases; nucleotides not matched to a gene: 5. The CDR3 covers 13 residues.

This clone was observed a few times. The chain combines TRBV6-2 or TRBV6-3 with TRBJ1-5, with no clear D. CDR1 is MNHEY and CDR2 is SVGEGT in the germline V gene. The CDR3 has 15 amino acids. V was pared by 6 bases and J by 0 bases, with 12 bases between. The CDR3 reads CASRPNSNSNQPQHF. CDR3 coding DNA: TGTGCCAGCAGACCTAATTCCAATAGCAATCAGCCCCAGCATTTT.

This clone was seen a handful of times. The chain carries TRBV2 and TRBJ1-2, with D perhaps TRBD1 (5 bases). Trimming removed 1 base at V and 5 bases at J, with 8 bases between. CDR3 length equals 13 residues. Germline-derived CDR1 and CDR2 are SNHLY and FYNNEI. The CDR3 loop reads CASSEGRVYGYTF. The CDR3 coding sequence is TGTGCCAGCAGTGAAGGCAGGGTGTATGGCTACACCTTC. The whole variable domain, remainder taken from reference TRBV2 and TRBJ1-2, is EPEVTQTPSHQVTQMGQEVILRCVPISNHLYFYWYRQILGQKVEFLVSFYNNEISEKSEIFDDQFSVERPDGSNFTLKIRSTKLEDSAMYFCASSEGRVYGYTFGSGTRLTVV.

CDR3 nucleotide sequence: TGTGCCAGCAGCCTTGGGACAGGGTTTACCGATGAGCAGTTCTTC. Translated: CASSLGTGFTDEQFF. The chain employs TRBV5-6 and TRBJ2-1, with TRBD1 matching 9 bases. In germline, CDR1 is SGHDT, CDR2 YYEEEE. Germline trimming cut 4 bases from V and 8 bases from J; bases unmatched to any gene: 10. The CDR3 runs 15 residues.

The chain uses TRBV7-3 and TRBJ2-3; TRBD1 matches 8 bases. Germline CDR1 reads SGHTA; CDR2 reads FQGTGA. The CDR3 has 15 residues. V shed 5 bases and J 6 bases; nucleotides not matched to a gene: 10. The CDR3 region is CASSISTGVADTQYF. In DNA, the CDR3 is TGTGCCAGCAGCATCTCGACAGGGGTGGCGGATACGCAGTATTTT. The full variable domain, completed using reference TRBV7-3 and TRBJ2-3, is GAGVSQTPSNKVTEKGKYVELRCDPISGHTALYWYRQSLGQGPEFLIYFQGTGAADDSGLPNDRFFAVRPEGSVSTLKIQRTERGDSAVYLCASSISTGVADTQYFGPGTRLTVL.

The rearrangement joins TRBV5-5 to TRBJ2-5, with 8 bases aligning to TRBD2. The junction had 15 bases not matched to a gene; V was cut back by 3 bases and J by 5 bases. Germline assignment: CDR1 SGHKS and CDR2 YYEKEE (reference sequence). The CDR3 loop spans 17 amino acids. CDR3 sequence reads: CASSSRGGLGVGETQYF. The CDR3 region has the DNA TGTGCCAGCAGCTCCCGCGGGGGGCTGGGGGTTGGTGAGACCCAGTACTTC. The full variable domain, completed using reference TRBV5-5 and TRBJ2-5, is DAGVTQSPTHLIKTRGQQVTLRCSPISGHKSVSWYQQVLGQGPQFIFQYYEKEERGRGNFPDRFSARQFPNYSSELNVNALLLGDSALYLCASSSRGGLGVGETQYFGPGTRLLVL.

The V and J genes are TRBV11-3 and TRBJ2-3; D assignment may be TRBD1 or TRBD2 (5 bases each). Per the germline V gene, CDR1 is SGHNT and CDR2 is YENEEA. The length of the CDR3 is 14 residues. Trimming took 3 bases from V and 4 from J, leaving 11 bases between them. For the CDR3, the DNA is TGTGCCAGCAGCTTGGGGGTGGGGGCAGATACGCAGTATTTT. As protein: CASSLGVGADTQYF. The whole variable domain, filled in from reference TRBV11-3 and TRBJ2-3, reads EAGVVQSPRYKIIEKKQPVAFWCNPISGHNTLYWYLQNLGQGPELLIRYENEEAVDDSQLPKDRFSAERLKGVDSTLKIQPAELGDSAVYLCASSLGVGADTQYFGPGTRLTVL.

The J gene is TRBJ2-1, the V gene TRBV7-3; 7 positions match TRBD2. Trimming at V came to 5 bases and at J to 7 bases, leaving 11 bases not matched to a gene. CDR1 and CDR2 (germline): SGHTA, FQGTGA. The CDR3 totals 15 residues. The CDR3 DNA sequence: TGTGCCAGCAGCCAAACAAGAAGCGGGGTAAATGAGCAGTTCTTC. Translated: CASSQTRSGVNEQFF.

The CDR3 coding sequence is TGTGCCTGGCGGAGGTGGGCAGAGGACGCAACTAATGAAAAACTGTTTTTT. Translation: CAWRRWAEDATNEKLFF. J is TRBJ1-4 and V is TRBV30; D gene ambiguous. Germline V lookup: CDR1 GTSNPN, CDR2 SVGIG (reference sequence). This CDR3 has 17 residues. Trimming took 5 bases from V and 0 from J, leaving 19 bases between them.

With respect to this clone: The sample has other DNA sequences that encode this CDR3 too. The chain combines TRBV20-1 with TRBJ2-6; no firm D call. This CDR3 has 11 residues. Germline V gives CDR1 DFQATT, CDR2 SNEGSKA (reference sequence). V lost 5 bases and J lost 1, with 0 bases in between. The CDR3 DNA is TGCAGTGCTTCTGGGGCCAACGTCCTGACTTTC. Amino acid sequence: CSASGANVLTF.